The 13 T cell receptor beta chains in this list originate from one sample, sequenced in a study of T cell responses to AZD1222 COVID-19 vaccine (dated by TCRdb to the early 2020s). Libraries were made using the immunoSEQ multiplex PCR assay. This immuneACCESS table, as held by TCRdb, lists in-frame sequences with V and J called but not all clones. Of the missing ones, under half trace to an unresolved V gene in checked studies; the others have no known cause. Here the sample has 100,000 or so clones; about 85% occur a single time. The top ten clonotypes cover under 2.5% of the sample. What the time point label conveys for this sample: about 28 days (+/-7) after the second vaccine dose. This specimen consisted of peripheral blood, obtained 28 days after the second AZD1222 dose. All receptors come from an adult who received the AZD1222 COVID-19 vaccine.

V usage is TRBV5-4 and J usage is TRBJ2-1; D may match TRBD1 or TRBD2 (5 bases each). The V gene lost 4 bases and the J gene lost 6 bases, with 14 bases spanning the gap. Germline-derived CDR1 and CDR2 are SGHNT and YYREEE (reference sequence). This CDR3 has 14 amino acids. DNA of the CDR3: TGTGCCAGCAGCGTTCCGGGACCGCCCAATGAGCAGTTCTTC. It codes for CASSVPGPPNEQFF. The complete variable domain, with remaining parts taken from reference TRBV5-4 and TRBJ2-1, reads ETGVTQSPTHLIKTRGQQVTLRCSSQSGHNTVSWYQQALGQGPQFIFQYYREEENGRGNFPPRFSGLQFPNYSSELNVNALELDDSALYLCASSVPGPPNEQFFGPGTRLTVL.

The gene calls are TRBV28 and TRBJ2-2; TRBD2 might be the D (5 bases). CDR1 MDHEN and CDR2 SYDVKM come from the germline V gene. V was cut by 1 base and J by 2 bases, with 8 bases left in between. CDR3 length equals 15 residues. The CDR3 DNA is TGTGCCAGCAGTTTATTAGCGCTAAACACCGGGGAGCTGTTTTTT. Translation: CASSLLALNTGELFF. The full variable domain, with the rest looked up from reference TRBV28 and TRBJ2-2, is DVKVTQSSRYLVKRTGEKVFLECVQDMDHENMFWYRQDPGLGLRLIYFSYDVKMKEKGDIPEGYSVSREKKERFSLILESASTNQTSMYLCASSLLALNTGELFFGEGSRLTVL.

The V gene is TRBV18, the J gene TRBJ2-3, with D possibly TRBD2 on 5 matching bases. The CDR3 runs 13 residues. The germline V gene encodes CDR1 KGHSH and CDR2 LQKENI. V lost 2 bases and J lost 5, with 8 bases in between. The CDR3 reads CASSPNEGDTQYF. The CDR3 DNA reads TGTGCCAGCTCACCAAATGAGGGAGATACGCAGTATTTT.

V usage is TRBV27 and J usage is TRBJ2-7, with TRBD1 identical over 7 bases. The junction had 10 bases not matched to a gene; V was cut back by 5 bases and J by 6 bases. The germline V gene encodes CDR1 MNHEY and CDR2 SMNVEV (reference sequence). The CDR3 has 14 amino acids. CDR3 in amino acids: CASSTRQGLGEQYF. The CDR3 coding sequence is TGTGCCAGCAGTACACGACAGGGCCTAGGCGAGCAGTACTTC.

The chain employs TRBV6-2 or TRBV6-3 and TRBJ2-7; TRBD2 matches at 8 bases. The CDR3 is made up of 20 amino acids. Trimming cost V 0 bases and J 2 bases; bases outside gene matches: 18. The germline V gene has CDR1 MNHEY and CDR2 SVGEGT. As DNA, the CDR3 is TGTGCCAGCAGTTACTCGCGGGGGGAGGTCCTGACGGGAGCCACCTACGAGCAGTACTTC. This gives the protein CASSYSRGEVLTGATYEQYF.

The V and J genes are TRBV4-3 and TRBJ2-3; D possibly uses TRBD1 or TRBD2 (6 bases each). Germline V CDR1 and CDR2: LGHNA, YSLEER. There are 17 residues in the CDR3. Trimming cost V 0 bases and J 2 bases, with 15 bases left between them. DNA of the CDR3: TGCGCCAGCAGCCAAGATCCCGGGGGCGCGGACACAGATACGCAGTATTTT. Translation: CASSQDPGGADTDTQYF.

CDR3 sequence reads: CASSPRQTNTGELFF. The DNA of the CDR3 is TGTGCCAGCTCACCCCGACAGACGAACACCGGGGAGCTGTTTTTT. The rearrangement uses TRBV18 and TRBJ2-2, with D perhaps matching TRBD1 (5 bases). This CDR3 contains 15 residues. Per the germline V gene, CDR1 is KGHSH and CDR2 is LQKENI. The V end lost 3 bases, the J end lost 0 bases, and 8 bases lay between the germline ends.

This clone was picked up many times. The DNA for the CDR3 is TGTGCCAGCAGTAGCCCGGGACTAGTACCCTACAATGAGCAGTTCTTC. It codes for CASSSPGLVPYNEQFF. This chain links TRBV6-2 or TRBV6-3 with TRBJ2-1; 8 bases align to TRBD2. Losses at the gene ends were 5 bases for V and 2 bases for J; bases not matched to a gene: 8. CDR1 is MNHEY, CDR2 SVGEGT, per germline. The CDR3 has 16 amino acids.

The genes are TRBV24-1 and TRBJ2-3; 8 bases are a match to TRBD1. Per the germline V gene, CDR1 is KGHDR and CDR2 is SFDVKD. The CDR3 totals 15 residues. V was clipped by 6 bases and J by 5 bases; unmatched bases: 9. The CDR3 region is CATSPTSTGVDTQYF. The CDR3 nucleotides read TGTGCCACCAGTCCAACGTCGACAGGGGTAGATACGCAGTATTTT.

This rearrangement joins TRBV5-6 to TRBJ2-3, with a tentative D call TRBD2 (6 bases). The CDR3 runs 16 residues. Germline CDR1 reads SGHDT; CDR2 reads YYEEEE. V lost 2 bases and J 3 bases, leaving 16 bases between the germline ends. This CDR3 is CASSLGLGRWTDTQYF. CDR3 bases: TGTGCCAGCAGCTTAGGATTGGGGAGGTGGACAGATACGCAGTATTTT. Complete variable domain (other parts from reference TRBV5-6 and TRBJ2-3): DAGVTQSPTHLIKTRGQQVTLRCSPKSGHDTVSWYQQALGQGPQFIFQYYEEEERQRGNFPDRFSGHQFPNYSSELNVNALLLGDSALYLCASSLGLGRWTDTQYFGPGTRLTVL.

The table lists this clone with many counts. This chain links TRBV6-5 with TRBJ1-1, with D tentatively TRBD1 (6 bases). V lost 5 bases and J 7 bases, leaving 20 bases between the germline ends. The V gene's germline CDR1 is MNHEY and CDR2 SVGAGI. The CDR3 contains 15 residues. Here the CDR3 reads CASSRKPTGYSEAFF. The DNA of the CDR3 is TGTGCCAGCAGTCGAAAACCCACAGGGTACAGTGAAGCTTTCTTT.

The chain recombines TRBV2 with TRBJ2-7; 7 nucleotides line up with TRBD1. Trimming cost V 6 bases and J 0 bases; bases outside gene matches: 5. Looked up from germline, CDR1 is SNHLY and CDR2 is FYNNEI. This CDR3 region has 14 residues. CDR3 in amino acids: CASRRGTDSYEQYF. The DNA for the CDR3 is TGTGCCAGCAGGAGGGGGACAGACTCCTACGAGCAGTACTTC. Combining the CDR3 with reference TRBV2 and TRBJ2-7 gives the whole variable domain EPEVTQTPSHQVTQMGQEVILRCVPISNHLYFYWYRQILGQKVEFLVSFYNNEISEKSEIFDDQFSVERPDGSNFTLKIRSTKLEDSAMYFCASRRGTDSYEQYFGPGTRLTVT.

The rearrangement uses TRBV7-9 and TRBJ2-3; D is unclear. Germline V gene lookup returns CDR1 SEHNR and CDR2 FQNEAQ (reference sequence). The CDR3 loop spans 13 amino acids. The V end was cut by 6 bases, the J end by 0 bases, with 7 bases between. CDR3 nucleotide sequence: TGTGCCAGCAGACACAAGAGCACAGATACGCAGTATTTT. Its translation is CASRHKSTDTQYF.